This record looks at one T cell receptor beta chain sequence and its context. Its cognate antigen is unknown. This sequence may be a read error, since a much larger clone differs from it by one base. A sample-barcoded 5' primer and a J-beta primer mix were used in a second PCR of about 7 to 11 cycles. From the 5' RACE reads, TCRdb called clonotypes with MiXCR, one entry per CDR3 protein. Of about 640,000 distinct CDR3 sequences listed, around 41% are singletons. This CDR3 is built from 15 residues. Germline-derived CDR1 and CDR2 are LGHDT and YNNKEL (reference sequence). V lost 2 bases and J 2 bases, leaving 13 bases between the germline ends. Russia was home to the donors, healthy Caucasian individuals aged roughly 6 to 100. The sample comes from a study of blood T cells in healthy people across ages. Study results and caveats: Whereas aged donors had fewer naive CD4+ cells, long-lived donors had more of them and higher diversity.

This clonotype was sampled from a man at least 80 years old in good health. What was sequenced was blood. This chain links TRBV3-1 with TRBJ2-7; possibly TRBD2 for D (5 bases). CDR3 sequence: CASSQLTGSTYEQYF. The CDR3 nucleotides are TGTGCCAGCAGCCAACTGACTGGGAGCACCTACGAGCAGTACTTC.